Presented here are 32 T cell receptor beta chains from one specimen sequenced in a study of blood T cells in healthy people across ages. Primed by a sample-barcoded 5' primer and a J-beta primer mix, a second PCR proceeded for 7 to 11 cycles. TCRdb passed the 5' RACE reads through MiXCR, listing each CDR3 protein once. Among more than 900,000 distinct CDR3 sequences listed, under 30% were seen once. This sample was shared with a second study, whose subject was T cells of mothers and their children.

Sequenced sample: blood. The receptors come from a girl aged 2-10 years in good health.

The DNA of the CDR3 is TGTGCCAGCAGCTCTTACGGGGACGAGCAGTACTTC. This sequence encodes CASSSYGDEQYF. The rearrangement joins TRBV11-2 to TRBJ2-5, with D perhaps TRBD2 (5 bases). The end of the DNA fits TRBJ2-7 better, so the J call may be wrong. The CDR3 is made up of 12 amino acids. Germline assignment: CDR1 SGHAT and CDR2 FQNNGV.

This sequence joins TRBV6-2 or TRBV6-3 and TRBJ1-1; 9 positions match TRBD1. Germline V CDR1 and CDR2: MNHEY, SVGEGT. The CDR3 has 12 amino acids. With 5 bases clipped from V and 10 bases from J, the junction kept 5 bases outside the gene matches. CDR3 DNA sequence: TGTGCCAGCAGTCAGGGACAGGGCCGAGCTTTCTTT. This sequence encodes CASSQGQGRAFF.

This clonotype came up a few times. The junction departs from the called germline gene at one end, perhaps through a read error. This chain uses TRBV4-1 with TRBJ2-5, with D possibly matching TRBD1 (5 bases). Per germline, CDR1 MGHRA and CDR2 YSYEKL. The CDR3 sequence is 16 residues long. The chain's CDR3 is CASSQDWGMAQETRYF. DNA of the CDR3: TGCGCCAGCAGCCAAGATTGGGGCATGGCGCAAGAGACCCGGTACTTC.

The chain has TRBV7-6 and TRBJ2-1; D is unresolved. This CDR3 has 14 residues. Deletions cut 2 bases from V and 6 bases from J, with 11 bases between. Per the germline V gene, CDR1 is SGHVS and CDR2 is FNYEAQ. In DNA, the CDR3 is TGTGCCAGCAGCTTAAACTCTATTGGCAATGAGCAGTTCTTC. Translated: CASSLNSIGNEQFF.

This clonotype was recorded a few times. The chain joins TRBV6-5 to TRBJ1-3; D is perhaps TRBD1 (5 bases). Germline loops: CDR1 MNHEY, CDR2 SVGAGI. The CDR3 loop spans 13 amino acids. With 7 bases removed from V and 2 bases from J, the gap between germline ends came to 9 bases. CDR3 DNA sequence: TGTGCCAGCAAGGAGGACACTGGAAACACCATATATTTT. It encodes CASKEDTGNTIYF.

The genes are TRBV27 and TRBJ1-5; possible D gene TRBD1, 5 bases. The CDR3 is 14 amino acids. The germline V gene has CDR1 MNHEY and CDR2 SMNVEV (reference sequence). Trimming stripped 4 bases from V and 4 bases from J, with 11 bases between. The CDR3 sequence is CASSSPGPNQPQHF. The CDR3 DNA is TGTGCCAGCAGTTCCCCGGGACCAAATCAGCCCCAGCATTTT.

This clonotype was recorded a few times. The chain has TRBV28 and TRBJ2-7, with TRBD2 matching over 12 bases. The junction had 18 bases not matched to a gene; V was cut back by 6 bases and J by 0 bases. CDR1 is MDHEN, CDR2 SYDVKM, per germline. CDR3 length: 20 residues. The CDR3 protein is CASSPGLAGGPDHSSYEQYF. The CDR3, as DNA: TGTGCCAGCAGCCCCGGGCTAGCGGGGGGGCCCGACCATAGCTCCTACGAGCAGTACTTC.

The table lists this clonotype with a few counts. The chain employs TRBV20-1 and TRBJ2-7, with unresolved D. The CDR3 has 13 amino acids. CDR1 and CDR2 from the germline V gene are DFQATT and SNEGSKA (reference sequence). Trimming took off 6 bases at V and 2 bases at J, with 14 bases between the two ends. In DNA, the CDR3 is TGCAGTGCAGAGGCCGAAACCACCTACGAGCAGTACTTC. It codes for CSAEAETTYEQYF.

The V gene is TRBV12-3 or TRBV12-4, the J gene TRBJ2-1, with TRBD2 identical over 7 bases. This CDR3 has 14 amino acids. The J segment lost 0 bases and the V segment lost 8 bases, leaving 4 bases of the junction unmatched. The CDR3 region has the DNA TGTGCCAGCGGGAGGGGTCGCTCCTACAATGAGCAGTTCTTC. Protein product: CASGRGRSYNEQFF.

This clonotype was detected only a few times. The genes are TRBV6-2 or TRBV6-3 and TRBJ2-7; TRBD2 matches 14 bases. J gave up 6 bases and V 4 bases, and 14 bases lay outside the gene matches. There are 18 residues in the CDR3. Per the germline V gene, CDR1 is MNHEY and CDR2 is SVGEGT. This CDR3 is CASSSDGTSGSDPAEQYF. CDR3 DNA: TGTGCCAGCAGTTCCGACGGGACTAGCGGGAGTGATCCGGCCGAGCAGTACTTC.

The chain employs TRBV6-5 and TRBJ2-5, with 7 nucleotides matching TRBD2. The CDR3 has 15 residues. The germline gives CDR1 MNHEY, CDR2 SVGAGI. After removal of 4 bases from V and 11 bases from J, the junction contained 16 bases not matched to a gene. CDR3 coding DNA: TGTGCCAGCAGTTTTGCGGGAGTAACCTCCACGGAGCAGTACTTC. Residues: CASSFAGVTSTEQYF.

This sequence joins TRBV20-1 and TRBJ2-7; 7 bases are a match to TRBD1. Germline-derived CDR1 and CDR2 are DFQATT and SNEGSKA (reference sequence). CDR3 length equals 16 residues. With 1 base clipped from V and 5 bases from J, the junction kept 14 bases outside the gene matches. Written as DNA, the CDR3 is TGCAGTGCTAGAGTCCTATTGCACCAAGGGGGCCACGAGCAGTACTTC. It specifies CSARVLLHQGGHEQYF.

V is TRBV5-4 and J is TRBJ2-1; TRBD2 aligns across 9 bases. Per the germline V gene, CDR1 is SGHNT and CDR2 is YYREEE (reference sequence). CDR3 size: 13 residues. Unmatched junction bases numbered 7, after V lost 7 bases and J lost 8 bases. CDR3 amino acids: CASGLAGVHEQFF. CDR3 DNA: TGTGCCAGCGGATTAGCGGGGGTTCATGAGCAGTTCTTC. Full variable domain (remainder filled in from reference TRBV5-4 and TRBJ2-1): ETGVTQSPTHLIKTRGQQVTLRCSSQSGHNTVSWYQQALGQGPQFIFQYYREEENGRGNFPPRFSGLQFPNYSSELNVNALELDDSALYLCASGLAGVHEQFFGPGTRLTVL.

This clonotype was seen more than once but under ten times. The chain links TRBV27 to TRBJ2-4; TRBD1 matches at 10 bases. CDR1 and CDR2 from the germline V gene are MNHEY and SMNVEV (reference sequence). This CDR3 comprises 15 residues. The V segment lost 2 bases and the J segment 6 bases; nucleotides outside the gene matches: 4. For the CDR3, the DNA is TGTGCCAGCAGTTTAATAGGGACAGGGGTAAACATTCAGTACTTC. Residues: CASSLIGTGVNIQYF.

This clonotype has more than one count but fewer than ten. The chain carries TRBV29-1 and TRBJ2-5; maybe TRBD2 (6 bases). Germline V lookup: CDR1 SQVTM, CDR2 ANQGSEA. Deletions cut 7 bases from V and 5 bases from J, with 11 bases between. The CDR3 loop spans 11 amino acids. The CDR3 region has the DNA TGCAGCGCGACCCGGGGGGAGACCCAGTACTTC. It codes for CSATRGETQYF.

This clonotype was detected only a few times. The gene calls are TRBV12-3 or TRBV12-4 and TRBJ2-4; 7 nucleotides line up with TRBD1. The V segment lost 4 bases and the J segment 10 bases; nucleotides outside the gene matches: 7. The CDR3 runs 13 residues. CDR3 in DNA: TGTGCCAGCAGTTCCGACAGGGCTAAGATTCAGTACTTC. This gives the protein CASSSDRAKIQYF.

This clonotype was picked up a small number of times. The J gene is TRBJ1-1, the V gene TRBV29-1; no firm D call. Trimming cost V 4 bases and J 1 base, with 4 bases left between them. Germline CDR1 is SQVTM and CDR2 is ANQGSEA. The CDR3 runs to 11 residues. This CDR3 is CSVGKNTEAFF. The CDR3 DNA follows: TGCAGCGTTGGCAAGAACACTGAAGCTTTCTTT.

The chain uses TRBV5-1 and TRBJ1-1, with TRBD1 matching 8 bases. V was clipped by 5 bases and J by 4 bases; unmatched bases: 10. Germline-derived CDR1 and CDR2 are SGHRS and YFSETQ. CDR3 length: 15 residues. CDR3 region: CASRNTDRGGTEAFF. Written as DNA, the CDR3 is TGCGCCAGCAGGAATACAGACAGGGGCGGCACTGAAGCTTTCTTT.

This clonotype was seen more than once but under ten times. The chain uses TRBV20-1 and TRBJ2-5; D is tentatively TRBD1 or TRBD2 (5 bases each). The CDR3 totals 15 residues. Germline-derived CDR1 and CDR2 are DFQATT and SNEGSKA (reference sequence). Trimming cost V 2 bases and J 0 bases, with 13 bases left between them. CDR3 bases: TGCAGTGCTAGAAGTGGGGTGGGACACCAAGAGACCCAGTACTTC. Translation: CSARSGVGHQETQYF.

The V and J genes are TRBV20-1 and TRBJ2-5; TRBD1 matches at 9 bases. Looked up from germline, CDR1 is DFQATT and CDR2 is SNEGSKA (reference sequence). This CDR3 has 13 amino acids. Trimming removed 6 bases from V and 5 bases from J; junction bases left unmatched: 7. This CDR3 reads CSAATGGRETQYF. The CDR3 DNA reads as TGCAGTGCCGCAACAGGGGGCAGGGAGACCCAGTACTTC.

The V and J genes are TRBV29-1 and TRBJ2-7; D is perhaps TRBD1 (5 bases). Germline V lookup: CDR1 SQVTM, CDR2 ANQGSEA. The CDR3 covers 12 residues. Trimming pared 4 bases from V and 2 bases from J, leaving 9 bases between. CDR3 nucleotide sequence: TGCAGCGTTGTTCAGGGCACCTACGAGCAGTACTTC. It specifies CSVVQGTYEQYF.

This clonotype was recorded a few times. The chain links TRBV6-1 to TRBJ2-5; D not resolved. The CDR3 covers 13 residues. V was cut by 6 bases and J by 13 bases, with 21 bases left in between. Germline V gives CDR1 MNHNS, CDR2 SASEGT. The CDR3 reads CASSLNPDLFPYF. CDR3 nucleotides: TGTGCCAGCAGCCTCAACCCGGACCTTTTTCCGTACTTC.

This clonotype was counted many times. This chain connects TRBV4-3 to TRBJ2-5; D might be TRBD2 (6 bases). V was trimmed by 0 bases and J by 4 bases, leaving 12 bases between them. This CDR3 is built from 15 residues. Germline assignment: CDR1 LGHNA and CDR2 YSLEER. The CDR3 DNA sequence: TGCGCCAGCAGCCAAGATCCCGGGGGAGGAGAGACCCAGTACTTC. Translated, it gives CASSQDPGGGETQYF.

The chain is built from TRBV7-8 and TRBJ1-3; D gene uncertain. The CDR3 is 16 amino acids. Germline-derived CDR1 and CDR2 are SGHVS and FQNEAQ. The V gene lost 3 bases and the J gene lost 0 bases, with 12 bases spanning the gap. CDR3 DNA: TGTGCCAGCAGCTTCGACCCAGCGTACTCTGGAAACACCATATATTTT. Amino acids: CASSFDPAYSGNTIYF. Full variable domain (missing parts from reference TRBV7-8 and TRBJ1-3): GAGVSQSPRYKVAKRGQDVALRCDPISGHVSLFWYQQALGQGPEFLTYFQNEAQLDKSGLPSDRFFAERPEGSVSTLKIQRTQQEDSAVYLCASSFDPAYSGNTIYFGEGSWLTVV.

V and J are TRBV10-2 and TRBJ2-5; D may be TRBD2 (7 bases). V dropped 3 bases and J dropped 5 bases, with 16 bases sitting between them. Germline-derived CDR1 and CDR2 are WSHSY and SAAADI. This CDR3 is built from 15 residues. CDR3 protein: CASSEGGAREETQYF. For the CDR3, the DNA is TGCGCCAGCAGTGAAGGGGGGGCGAGGGAGGAGACCCAGTACTTC.

This clonotype was seen a few times. J is TRBJ2-5 and V is TRBV20-1; a possible D gene is TRBD2 (5 bases). The CDR3 is made up of 14 amino acids. Germline values: CDR1 DFQATT, CDR2 SNEGSKA (reference sequence). The germline V and J ends were trimmed by 3 bases and 5 bases, with 16 bases remaining between them. CDR3 nucleotide sequence: TGCAGTGCTAGCAGGTCGAGGGTCCGGGAGACCCAGTACTTC. Translated, it gives CSASRSRVRETQYF.

This clonotype was counted only a few times. V is TRBV7-2 and J is TRBJ2-3, with TRBD1 identical over 8 bases. The junction had 14 bases not matched to a gene; V was cut back by 6 bases and J by 3 bases. The length of the CDR3 is 17 residues. From germline, CDR1 is SGHTA and CDR2 FQGNSA. The CDR3 reads CASSPPTGGIMTDTQYF. In DNA, the CDR3 is TGTGCCAGCAGTCCCCCAACAGGGGGTATTATGACAGATACGCAGTATTTT.

This clonotype turned up a few times. This rearrangement joins TRBV29-1 to TRBJ2-7, with D perhaps TRBD2 (6 bases). V was cut by 2 bases and J by 1 base, with 12 bases left in between. Germline V lookup: CDR1 SQVTM, CDR2 ANQGSEA. There are 14 residues in the CDR3. For the CDR3, the DNA is TGCAGCGTTGAATCCCCGGGAGAATCCTACGAGCAGTACTTC. Translated, it gives CSVESPGESYEQYF.

The chain carries TRBV7-9 and TRBJ2-7, with D possibly matching TRBD1 (5 bases). Germline values: CDR1 SEHNR, CDR2 FQNEAQ (reference sequence). Trimming removed 4 bases from V and 0 bases from J, with 13 bases in between. The length of the CDR3 is 15 residues. The CDR3 reads CASSSTGSSSYEQYF. The DNA of the CDR3 is TGTGCCAGCAGCTCCACAGGTTCAAGCTCCTACGAGCAGTACTTC.

The genes are TRBV29-1 and TRBJ2-1; D is unclear. The DNA end lines up better with TRBJ2-7; the J call may be wrong. Germline V lookup: CDR1 SQVTM, CDR2 ANQGSEA. This CDR3 is 14 amino acids long. The CDR3 is CSVGFRGPAYEQYF. In nucleotides, the CDR3 is TGCAGCGTTGGGTTTCGAGGACCCGCCTACGAGCAGTACTTC.

The genes are TRBV12-5 and TRBJ1-1; D call uncertain. Germline-derived CDR1 and CDR2 are LGHNT and FRNRAP. The V end was cut by 3 bases, the J end by 0 bases, with 23 bases between. This CDR3 spans 19 amino acids. CDR3: CASGFFPEGKINMNTEAFF. CDR3 DNA sequence: TGTGCTAGTGGTTTTTTTCCGGAGGGTAAGATAAATATGAACACTGAAGCTTTCTTT.

This clonotype was seen only a few times. The chain has TRBV5-6 and TRBJ2-1; TRBD1 might be the D (6 bases). Germline CDR1 and CDR2: SGHDT and YYEEEE. The CDR3 has 16 amino acids. Trimming pared 4 bases from V and 3 bases from J, leaving 17 bases between. The CDR3 DNA sequence: TGTGCCAGCAGCCTTCTAGGTTGGACAGTCTACAATGAGCAGTTCTTC. This sequence encodes CASSLLGWTVYNEQFF. Full variable domain (rest looked up from reference TRBV5-6 and TRBJ2-1): DAGVTQSPTHLIKTRGQQVTLRCSPKSGHDTVSWYQQALGQGPQFIFQYYEEEERQRGNFPDRFSGHQFPNYSSELNVNALLLGDSALYLCASSLLGWTVYNEQFFGPGTRLTVL.